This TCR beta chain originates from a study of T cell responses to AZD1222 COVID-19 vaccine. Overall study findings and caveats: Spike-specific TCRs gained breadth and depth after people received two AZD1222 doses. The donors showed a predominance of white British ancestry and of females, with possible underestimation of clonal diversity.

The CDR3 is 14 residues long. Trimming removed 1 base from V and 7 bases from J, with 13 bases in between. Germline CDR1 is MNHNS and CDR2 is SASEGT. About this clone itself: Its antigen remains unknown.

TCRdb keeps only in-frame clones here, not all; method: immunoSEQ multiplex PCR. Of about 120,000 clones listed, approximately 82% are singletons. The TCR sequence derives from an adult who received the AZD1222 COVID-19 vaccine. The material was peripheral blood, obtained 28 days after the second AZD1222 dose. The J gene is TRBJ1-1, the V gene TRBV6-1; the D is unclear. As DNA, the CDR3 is TGTGCCAGCAGTGAAGATTTAAGAGGAGTTGAAGCTTTCTTT. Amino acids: CASSEDLRGVEAFF.